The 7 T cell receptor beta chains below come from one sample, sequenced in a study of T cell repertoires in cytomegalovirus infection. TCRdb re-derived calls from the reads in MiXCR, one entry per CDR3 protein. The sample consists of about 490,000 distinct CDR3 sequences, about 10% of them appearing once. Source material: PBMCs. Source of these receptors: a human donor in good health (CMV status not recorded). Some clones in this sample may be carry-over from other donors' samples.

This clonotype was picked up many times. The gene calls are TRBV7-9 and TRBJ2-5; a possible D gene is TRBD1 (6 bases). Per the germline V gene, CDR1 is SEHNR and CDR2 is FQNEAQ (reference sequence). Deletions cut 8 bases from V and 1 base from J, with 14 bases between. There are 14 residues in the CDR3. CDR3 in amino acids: CASPPDRFQETQYF. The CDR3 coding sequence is TGTGCCAGCCCCCCGGACAGATTCCAAGAGACCCAGTACTTC.

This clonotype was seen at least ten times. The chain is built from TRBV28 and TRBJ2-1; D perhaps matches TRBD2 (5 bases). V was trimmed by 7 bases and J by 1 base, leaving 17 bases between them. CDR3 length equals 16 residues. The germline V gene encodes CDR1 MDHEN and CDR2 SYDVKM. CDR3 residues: CASTIPGPGSYNEQFF. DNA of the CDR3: TGTGCCAGCACCATCCCGGGCCCGGGGTCCTACAATGAGCAGTTCTTC.

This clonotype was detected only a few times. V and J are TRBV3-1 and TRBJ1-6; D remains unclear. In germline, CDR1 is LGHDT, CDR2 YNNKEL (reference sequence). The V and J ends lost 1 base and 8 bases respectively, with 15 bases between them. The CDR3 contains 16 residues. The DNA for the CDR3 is TGTGCCAGCAGCCAAGGAGGAACATACGGCGATTCACCCCTCCACTTT. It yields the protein CASSQGGTYGDSPLHF.

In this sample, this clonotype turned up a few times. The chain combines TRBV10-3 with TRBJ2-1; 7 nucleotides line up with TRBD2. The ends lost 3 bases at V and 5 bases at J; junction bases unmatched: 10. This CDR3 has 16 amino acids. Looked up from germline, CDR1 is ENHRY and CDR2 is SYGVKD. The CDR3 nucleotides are TGTGCCATCAGTGAATATACCTCTAGCGGAGACAATGAGCAGTTCTTC. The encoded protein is CAISEYTSSGDNEQFF.

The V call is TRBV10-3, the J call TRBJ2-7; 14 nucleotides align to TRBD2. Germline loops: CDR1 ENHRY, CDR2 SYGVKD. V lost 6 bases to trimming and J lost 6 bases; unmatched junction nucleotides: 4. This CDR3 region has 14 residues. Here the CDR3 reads CAIRPGLAGAEQYF. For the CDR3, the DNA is TGTGCCATCAGACCGGGACTAGCGGGAGCCGAGCAGTACTTC.

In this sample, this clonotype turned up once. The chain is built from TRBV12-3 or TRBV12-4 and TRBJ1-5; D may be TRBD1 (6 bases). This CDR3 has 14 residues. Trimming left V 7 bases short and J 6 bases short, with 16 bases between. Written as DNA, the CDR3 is TGTGCCAGCAAAACCACAGGGTTCGGTCAGCCCCAGCATTTT. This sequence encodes CASKTTGFGQPQHF.

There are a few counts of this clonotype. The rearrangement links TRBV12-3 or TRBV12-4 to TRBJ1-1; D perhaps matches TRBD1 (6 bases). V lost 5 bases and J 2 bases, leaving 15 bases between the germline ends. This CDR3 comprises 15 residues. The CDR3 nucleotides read TGTGCCAGCAGTCCACCCTCGGGGGGCAACACTGAAGCTTTCTTT. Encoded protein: CASSPPSGGNTEAFF.